This T cell receptor beta chain was retrieved from a study of shared clonotypes between healthy human individuals. Study-wide results and limits: The study found approximately 5% of naive CD4 clonotypes shared across four donors.

Turning to this clone: Its specificity is unknown.

This CDR3 is 11 amino acids long. V lost 8 bases to trimming and J lost 9 bases, with 13 bases between them. Germline loops: CDR1 MDHEN, CDR2 SYDVKM. Each subset's genomic DNA was shared equally among a number of immunoSEQ plates. Authors' data handling: With immunoSEQ giving junction-only sequences and no quality scores, filtering differed. Profiling relied on immunoSEQ multiplex PCR, and the TCRdb table lists in-frame clones only, not all of them. The DNA gave D and trimming, while V, J and clone size come from that table. The table has about 2,500,000 clones, approximately 94% seen once. The receptor comes from a man aged 18-30 years in good health. Sequencing was performed on naive CD4+ T cells sorted from blood. Indicated subset: CD45RA+ positively selected. J is TRBJ2-5 and V is TRBV28, with unresolved D. The CDR3 here is CASSDRVAQYF. The CDR3 DNA follows: TGTGCCAGCTCGGACCGGGTGGCCCAGTACTTC.